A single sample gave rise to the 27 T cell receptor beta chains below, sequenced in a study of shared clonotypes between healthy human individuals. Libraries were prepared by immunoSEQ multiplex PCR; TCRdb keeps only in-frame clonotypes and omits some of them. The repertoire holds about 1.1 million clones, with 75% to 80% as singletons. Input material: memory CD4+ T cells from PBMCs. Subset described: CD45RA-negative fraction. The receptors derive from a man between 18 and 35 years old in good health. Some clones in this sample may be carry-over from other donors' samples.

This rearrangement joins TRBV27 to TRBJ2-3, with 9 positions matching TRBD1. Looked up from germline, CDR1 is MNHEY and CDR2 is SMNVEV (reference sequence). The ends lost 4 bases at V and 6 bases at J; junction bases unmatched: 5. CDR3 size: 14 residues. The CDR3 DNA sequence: TGTGCCAGCAGTTGGAGGACAGGGGAGGATACGCAGTATTTT. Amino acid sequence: CASSWRTGEDTQYF.

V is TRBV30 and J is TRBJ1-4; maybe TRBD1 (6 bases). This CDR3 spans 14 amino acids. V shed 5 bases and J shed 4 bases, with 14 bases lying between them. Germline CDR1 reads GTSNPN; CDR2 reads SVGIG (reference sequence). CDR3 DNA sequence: TGTGCCTGGCAACGGACAGCCTTTAATGAAAAACTGTTTTTT. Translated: CAWQRTAFNEKLFF.

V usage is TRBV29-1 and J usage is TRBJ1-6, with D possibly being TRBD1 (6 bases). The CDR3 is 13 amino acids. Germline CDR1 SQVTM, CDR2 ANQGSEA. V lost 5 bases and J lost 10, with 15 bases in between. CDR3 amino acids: CSVLQGSGSPLHF. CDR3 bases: TGCAGCGTTTTACAGGGAAGTGGGTCACCCCTCCACTTT.

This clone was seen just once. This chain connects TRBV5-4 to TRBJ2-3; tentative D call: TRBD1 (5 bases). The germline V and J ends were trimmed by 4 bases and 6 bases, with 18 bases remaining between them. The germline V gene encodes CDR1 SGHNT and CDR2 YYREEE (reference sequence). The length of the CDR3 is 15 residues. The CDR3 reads CASSPHEWGGDTQYF. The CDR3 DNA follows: TGTGCCAGCAGCCCCCACGAGTGGGGCGGCGATACGCAGTATTTT.

The CDR3 DNA reads as TGCAGCGCAAGTGTACAAGTCTGGACTGAAGCTTTCTTT. Encoded protein: CSASVQVWTEAFF. This sequence joins TRBV29-1 and TRBJ1-1; D remains ambiguous. The CDR3 has 13 amino acids. V lost 7 bases to trimming and J lost 5 bases, with 17 bases between them. Looked up from germline, CDR1 is SQVTM and CDR2 is ANQGSEA.

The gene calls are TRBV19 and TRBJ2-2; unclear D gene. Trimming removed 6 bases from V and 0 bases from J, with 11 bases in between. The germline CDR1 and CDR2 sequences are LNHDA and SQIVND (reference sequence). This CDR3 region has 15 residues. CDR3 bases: TGTGCCAGTAGCTACGGCATCGCGAACACCGGGGAGCTGTTTTTT. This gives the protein CASSYGIANTGELFF.

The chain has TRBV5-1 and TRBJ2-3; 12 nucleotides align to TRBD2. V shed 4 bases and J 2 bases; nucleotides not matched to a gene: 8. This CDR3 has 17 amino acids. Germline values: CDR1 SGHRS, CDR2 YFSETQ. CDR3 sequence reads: CASSIPRTSGNTDTQYF. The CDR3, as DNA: TGCGCCAGCAGCATCCCCCGGACTAGCGGGAACACAGATACGCAGTATTTT.

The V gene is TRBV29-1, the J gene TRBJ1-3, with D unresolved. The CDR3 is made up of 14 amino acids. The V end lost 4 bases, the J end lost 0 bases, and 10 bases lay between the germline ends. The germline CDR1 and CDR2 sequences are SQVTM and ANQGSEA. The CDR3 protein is CSVATRTSGNTIYF. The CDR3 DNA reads TGCAGCGTTGCCACACGAACCTCTGGAAACACCATATATTTT.

CDR3 DNA sequence: TGTGCCAGCAGCCTCTGGACGGGGGGCTACGAGCAGTACTTC. Its translation: CASSLWTGGYEQYF. The chain combines TRBV5-6 with TRBJ2-7; 7 bases are a match to TRBD2. V dropped 4 bases and J dropped 3; count of bases not matched to a gene: 7. CDR1 SGHDT and CDR2 YYEEEE come from the germline V gene. The CDR3 runs 14 residues.

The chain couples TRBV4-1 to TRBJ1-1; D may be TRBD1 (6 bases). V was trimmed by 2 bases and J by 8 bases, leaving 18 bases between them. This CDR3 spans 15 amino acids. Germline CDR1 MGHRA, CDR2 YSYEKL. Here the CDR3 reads CASSQLRGRTDEAFF. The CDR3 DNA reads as TGCGCCAGCAGCCAATTAAGGGGAAGGACAGACGAAGCTTTCTTT.

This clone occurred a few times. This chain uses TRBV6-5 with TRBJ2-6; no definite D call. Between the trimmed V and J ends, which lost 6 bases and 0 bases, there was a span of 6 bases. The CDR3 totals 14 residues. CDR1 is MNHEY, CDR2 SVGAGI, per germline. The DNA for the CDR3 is TGTGCCAGCAGGGAGAACTCTGGGGCCAACGTCCTGACTTTC. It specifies CASRENSGANVLTF.

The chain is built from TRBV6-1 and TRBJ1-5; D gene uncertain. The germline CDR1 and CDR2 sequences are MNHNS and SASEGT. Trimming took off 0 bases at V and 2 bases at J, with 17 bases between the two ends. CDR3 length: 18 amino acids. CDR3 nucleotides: TGTGCCAGCAGTGAAGCGCTTCGGCAGACTAGGGGCAATCAGCCCCAGCATTTT. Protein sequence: CASSEALRQTRGNQPQHF.

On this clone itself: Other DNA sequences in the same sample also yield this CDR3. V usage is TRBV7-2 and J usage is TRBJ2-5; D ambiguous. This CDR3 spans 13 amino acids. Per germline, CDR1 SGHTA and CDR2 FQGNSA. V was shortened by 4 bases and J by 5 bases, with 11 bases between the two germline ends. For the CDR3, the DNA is TGTGCCAGCAGCTCCGGGCCCCGTGAGACCCAGTACTTC. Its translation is CASSSGPRETQYF.

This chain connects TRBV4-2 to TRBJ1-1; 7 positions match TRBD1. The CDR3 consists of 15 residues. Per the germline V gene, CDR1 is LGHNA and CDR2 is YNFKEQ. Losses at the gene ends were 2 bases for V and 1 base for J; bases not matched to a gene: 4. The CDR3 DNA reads TGTGCCAGCAGCCAACTGGACAGGTCGAACACTGAAGCTTTCTTT. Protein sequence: CASSQLDRSNTEAFF.

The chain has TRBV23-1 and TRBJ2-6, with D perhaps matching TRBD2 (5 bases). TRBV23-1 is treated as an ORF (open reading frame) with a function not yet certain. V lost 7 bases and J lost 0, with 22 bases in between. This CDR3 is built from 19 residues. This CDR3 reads CASIPSGRLTCSGANVLTF. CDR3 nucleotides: TGCGCCAGCATACCAAGCGGACGCCTGACGTGCTCTGGGGCCAACGTCCTGACTTTC.

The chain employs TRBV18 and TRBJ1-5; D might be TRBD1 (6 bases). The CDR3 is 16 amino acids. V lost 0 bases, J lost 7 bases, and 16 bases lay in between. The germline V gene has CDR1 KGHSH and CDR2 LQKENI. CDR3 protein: CASSPPLARGGQPQHF. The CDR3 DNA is TGTGCCAGCTCACCACCATTAGCCAGGGGCGGACAGCCCCAGCATTTT.

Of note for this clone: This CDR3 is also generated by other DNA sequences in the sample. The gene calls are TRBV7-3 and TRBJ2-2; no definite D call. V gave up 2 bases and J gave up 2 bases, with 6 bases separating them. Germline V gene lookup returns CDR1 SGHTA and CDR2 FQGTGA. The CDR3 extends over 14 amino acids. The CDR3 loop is CASSLLANTGELFF. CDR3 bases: TGTGCCAGCAGCTTATTAGCTAACACCGGGGAGCTGTTTTTT.

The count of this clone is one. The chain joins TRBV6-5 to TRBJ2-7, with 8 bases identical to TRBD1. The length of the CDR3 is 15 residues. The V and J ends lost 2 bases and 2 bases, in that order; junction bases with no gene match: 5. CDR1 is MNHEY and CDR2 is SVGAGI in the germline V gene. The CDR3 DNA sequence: TGTGCCAGCAGTTACAGCAGGGGGCCCACCTACGAGCAGTACTTC. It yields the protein CASSYSRGPTYEQYF.

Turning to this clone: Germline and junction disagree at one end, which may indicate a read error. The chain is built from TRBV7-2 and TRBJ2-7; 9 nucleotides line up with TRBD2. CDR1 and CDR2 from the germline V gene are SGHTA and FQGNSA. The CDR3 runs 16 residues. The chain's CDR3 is CASSLRSGRPSHEQYF. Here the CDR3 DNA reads TGTGCCAGCAGCCTTCGCAGCGGGAGGCCCTCCCACGAGCAGTACTTC. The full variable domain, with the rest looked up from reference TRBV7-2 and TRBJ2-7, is GAGVSQSPSNKVTEKGKDVELRCDPISGHTALYWYRQSLGQGLEFLIYFQGNSAPDKSGLPSDRFSAERTGGSVSTLTIQRTQQEDSAVYLCASSLRSGRPSHEQYFGPGTRLTVT.

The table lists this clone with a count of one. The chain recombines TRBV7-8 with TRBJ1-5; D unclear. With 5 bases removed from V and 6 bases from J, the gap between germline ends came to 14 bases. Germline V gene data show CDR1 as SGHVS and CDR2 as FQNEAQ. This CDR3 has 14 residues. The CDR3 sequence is CASSPTAGGQPQHF. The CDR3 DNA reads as TGTGCCAGCAGCCCGACGGCGGGAGGTCAGCCCCAGCATTTT. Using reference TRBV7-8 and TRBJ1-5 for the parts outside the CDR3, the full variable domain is GAGVSQSPRYKVAKRGQDVALRCDPISGHVSLFWYQQALGQGPEFLTYFQNEAQLDKSGLPSDRFFAERPEGSVSTLKIQRTQQEDSAVYLCASSPTAGGQPQHFGDGTRLSIL.

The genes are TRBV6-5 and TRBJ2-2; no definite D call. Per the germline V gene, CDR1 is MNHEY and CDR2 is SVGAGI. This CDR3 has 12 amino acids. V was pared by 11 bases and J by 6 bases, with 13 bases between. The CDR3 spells CAVARSAGELFF. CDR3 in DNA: TGTGCCGTTGCTAGGAGTGCCGGGGAGCTGTTTTTT.

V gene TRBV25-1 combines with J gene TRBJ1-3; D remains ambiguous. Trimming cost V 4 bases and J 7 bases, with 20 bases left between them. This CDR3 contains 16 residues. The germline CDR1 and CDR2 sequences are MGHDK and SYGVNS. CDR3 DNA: TGTGCCAGCAGTGTAACGACTGGTGGCTCTCGGAACACCATATATTTT. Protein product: CASSVTTGGSRNTIYF. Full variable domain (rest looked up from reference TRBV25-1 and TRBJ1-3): EADIYQTPRYLVIGTGKKITLECSQTMGHDKMYWYQQDPGMELHLIHYSYGVNSTEKGDLSSESTVSRIRTEHFPLTLESARPSHTSQYLCASSVTTGGSRNTIYFGEGSWLTVV.

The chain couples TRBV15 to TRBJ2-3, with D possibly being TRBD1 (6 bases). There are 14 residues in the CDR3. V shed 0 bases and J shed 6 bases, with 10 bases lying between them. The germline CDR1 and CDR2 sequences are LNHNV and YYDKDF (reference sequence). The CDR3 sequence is CATSRDGGRDTQYF. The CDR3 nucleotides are TGTGCCACCAGCAGAGATGGGGGCAGGGATACGCAGTATTTT. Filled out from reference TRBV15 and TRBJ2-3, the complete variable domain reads DAMVIQNPRYQVTQFGKPVTLSCSQTLNHNVMYWYQQKSSQAPKLLFHYYDKDFNNEADTPDNFQSRRPNTSFCFLDIRSPGLGDTAMYLCATSRDGGRDTQYFGPGTRLTVL.

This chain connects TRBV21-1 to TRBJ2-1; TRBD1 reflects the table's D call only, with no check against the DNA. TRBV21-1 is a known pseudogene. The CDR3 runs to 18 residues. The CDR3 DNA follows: TGTGCCAGCAGCAAAGAAAGTGGCCTTCGTCGCTCCTACAATGAGCAGTTCTTC. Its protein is CASSKESGLRRSYNEQFF.

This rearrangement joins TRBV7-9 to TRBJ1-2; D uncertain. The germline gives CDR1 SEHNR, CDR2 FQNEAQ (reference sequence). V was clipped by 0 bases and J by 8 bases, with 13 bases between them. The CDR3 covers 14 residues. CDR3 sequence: CASSLAETGAGYTF. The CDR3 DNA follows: TGTGCCAGCAGCTTAGCCGAGACGGGCGCGGGCTACACCTTC.

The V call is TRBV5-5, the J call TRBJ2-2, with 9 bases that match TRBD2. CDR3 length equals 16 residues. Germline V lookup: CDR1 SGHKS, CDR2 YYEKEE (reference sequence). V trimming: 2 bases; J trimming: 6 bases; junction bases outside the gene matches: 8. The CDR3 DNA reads TGTGCCAGCAGCTTCCTAGCGGGACGGCGTCCCGGGGAGCTGTTTTTT. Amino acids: CASSFLAGRRPGELFF.

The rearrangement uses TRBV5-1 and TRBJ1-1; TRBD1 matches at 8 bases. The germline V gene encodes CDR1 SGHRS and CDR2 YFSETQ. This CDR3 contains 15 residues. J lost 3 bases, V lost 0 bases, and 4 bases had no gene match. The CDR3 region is CASSLATGGDTEAFF. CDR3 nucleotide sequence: TGCGCCAGCAGCTTGGCCACAGGGGGGGACACTGAAGCTTTCTTT.